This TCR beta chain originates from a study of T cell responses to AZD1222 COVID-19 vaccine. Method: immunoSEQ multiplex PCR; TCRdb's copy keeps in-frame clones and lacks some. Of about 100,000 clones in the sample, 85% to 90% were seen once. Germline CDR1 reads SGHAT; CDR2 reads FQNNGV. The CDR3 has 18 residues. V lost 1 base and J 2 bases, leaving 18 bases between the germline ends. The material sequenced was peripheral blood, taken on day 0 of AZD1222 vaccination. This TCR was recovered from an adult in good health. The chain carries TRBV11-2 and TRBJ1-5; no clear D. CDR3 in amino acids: CASSLGTLDEWGNQPQHF. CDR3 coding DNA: TGTGCCAGCAGCTTAGGGACCCTGGACGAATGGGGCAATCAGCCCCAGCATTTT.